What follows are 31 T cell receptor beta chains derived from one specimen sequenced in a study of blood T cell repertoires in COVID-19. The assay was immunoSEQ multiplex PCR, and TCRdb's table has in-frame clones only and misses some. The sample carries more than 300,000 clones, 80% to 95% recorded once. Sequenced input: PBMCs or T cells enriched from blood (not recorded which). The receptor set was obtained from a woman aged 40 to 50 who had been exposed to COVID-19.

This clone was seen a handful of times. The chain couples TRBV29-1 to TRBJ2-1, with 12 bases aligning to TRBD2. CDR3 size: 14 residues. Per the germline V gene, CDR1 is SQVTM and CDR2 is ANQGSEA. V lost 6 bases to trimming and J lost 9 bases; unmatched junction nucleotides: 9. CDR3 region: CSVTPTLAGGEQFF. The CDR3 DNA reads as TGCAGCGTAACGCCTACACTAGCGGGAGGTGAGCAGTTCTTC.

The V and J genes are TRBV6-6 and TRBJ1-1; D is perhaps TRBD1 (6 bases). Trimming cost V 2 bases and J 1 base, with 8 bases left between them. CDR3 size: 14 residues. CDR1 and CDR2 (germline): MNHNY, SVGAGI (reference sequence). The DNA for the CDR3 is TGTGCCAGCAGTTACGAGGGACAGAACACTGAAGCTTTCTTT. Its protein product is CASSYEGQNTEAFF.

The chain couples TRBV13 to TRBJ1-2; 11 bases are a match to TRBD1. The CDR3 runs to 16 residues. The V segment lost 4 bases and the J segment 7 bases; nucleotides outside the gene matches: 11. CDR1 is PRHDT and CDR2 is FYEKMQ in the germline V gene (reference sequence). The CDR3 DNA sequence: TGTGCCAGCAGCTCATACTCCGGGACAGGGGGGACTGGCTACACCTTC. It encodes CASSSYSGTGGTGYTF.

The chain recombines TRBV7-3 with TRBJ2-7; 8 bases match TRBD1. The trim removed 5 bases at V and 4 bases at J, leaving 10 bases unmatched. The CDR3 has 15 amino acids. CDR1 SGHTA and CDR2 FQGTGA come from the germline V gene. This chain's CDR3 is CASSPDRGRIYEQYF. CDR3 DNA sequence: TGTGCCAGCAGCCCAGACAGGGGCAGGATTTACGAGCAGTACTTC.

The chain joins TRBV30 to TRBJ1-3, with TRBD1 as a possible D gene (5 bases). The CDR3 length is 15 residues. The V gene lost 2 bases and the J gene lost 8 bases, with 19 bases spanning the gap. Germline-derived CDR1 and CDR2 are GTSNPN and SVGIG (reference sequence). The DNA of the CDR3 is TGTGCCTGGAGTCTCTTAGGGACGGCGGGGGACACCATATATTTT. As protein: CAWSLLGTAGDTIYF.

The DNA for the CDR3 is TGTGCCAGCAGCTTAGCCGGGGGTAGCACAGATACGCAGTATTTT. Translating it yields CASSLAGGSTDTQYF. The V and J genes are TRBV13 and TRBJ2-3, with D tentatively TRBD2 (6 bases). Looked up from germline, CDR1 is PRHDT and CDR2 is FYEKMQ (reference sequence). V dropped 1 base and J dropped 0 bases, with 8 bases sitting between them. This CDR3 is built from 15 residues.

The chain joins TRBV19 to TRBJ1-2; 7 nucleotides match TRBD1. Germline V gene sequence: CDR1 LNHDA, CDR2 SQIVND (reference sequence). V shed 7 bases, J shed 3 bases, and the junction held 2 bases outside the gene matches. The CDR3 totals 12 residues. CDR3 loop: CASITGDYGYTF. The CDR3 coding sequence is TGTGCCAGTATCACAGGGGACTATGGCTACACCTTC.

CDR3 sequence reads: CSVRTAYGYTF. In DNA form, the CDR3 reads TGCAGCGTCCGGACAGCCTATGGCTACACCTTC. This rearrangement joins TRBV29-1 to TRBJ1-2; perhaps TRBD1 as D (6 bases). V lost 6 bases to trimming and J lost 4 bases, with 9 bases between them. This CDR3 comprises 11 residues. In germline, CDR1 is SQVTM, CDR2 ANQGSEA. Looking up the rest from reference TRBV29-1 and TRBJ1-2 gives the full variable domain: SAVISQKPSRDICQRGTSLTIQCQVDSQVTMMFWYRQQPGQSLTLIATANQGSEATYESGFVIDKFPISRPNLTFSTLTVSNMSPEDSSIYLCSVRTAYGYTFGSGTRLTVV.

The chain links TRBV6-4 to TRBJ2-7; D might be TRBD2 (5 bases). Looked up from germline, CDR1 is MRHNA and CDR2 is SNTAGT. Trimming removed 10 bases at V and 1 base at J, with 14 bases between. The CDR3 extends over 13 amino acids. The chain's CDR3 is CATSLEVSYEQYF. The CDR3 DNA is TGTGCCACCTCGCTGGAGGTATCCTACGAGCAGTACTTC.

In DNA, the CDR3 is TGTGCCAGCAGCCAAGCTCTGGCGGGGACTGAAGCTTTCTTT. Translation: CASSQALAGTEAFF. The chain has TRBV4-2 and TRBJ1-1; unclear D gene. Germline V lookup: CDR1 LGHNA, CDR2 YNFKEQ. This CDR3 is built from 14 residues. V was clipped by 1 base and J by 5 bases, with 11 bases between them.

The chain carries TRBV28 and TRBJ1-5; 7 bases align to TRBD1. Trimming took 6 bases from V and 3 from J; bases not matched to a gene: 2. CDR3 length: 13 amino acids. Germline V CDR1 and CDR2: MDHEN, SYDVKM. CDR3 in DNA: TGTGCCAGCAGAGACAGGGACAATCAGCCCCAGCATTTT. It yields the protein CASRDRDNQPQHF.

The rearrangement joins TRBV5-4 to TRBJ1-2; TRBD1 matches 7 bases. The length of the CDR3 is 12 residues. Losses at the gene ends were 3 bases for V and 6 bases for J; bases not matched to a gene: 2. The germline CDR1 and CDR2 sequences are SGHNT and YYREEE (reference sequence). The CDR3 region is CASSWDSHGYTF. The CDR3 bases are TGTGCCAGCAGCTGGGACAGCCATGGCTACACCTTC.

This chain connects TRBV18 to TRBJ1-1; D unresolved. The CDR3 consists of 13 residues. The V and J ends lost 1 base and 2 bases respectively, with 5 bases between them. Germline-derived CDR1 and CDR2 are KGHSH and LQKENI. CDR3 sequence: CASSPLLNTEAFF. The CDR3 nucleotides are TGTGCCAGCTCACCACTCCTTAACACTGAAGCTTTCTTT. The full variable domain, its missing parts supplied by reference TRBV18 and TRBJ1-1, is NAGVMQNPRHLVRRRGQEARLRCSPMKGHSHVYWYRQLPEEGLKFMVYLQKENIIDESGMPKERFSAEFPKEGPSILRIQQVVRGDSAAYFCASSPLLNTEAFFGQGTRLTVV.

This clone was counted a single time. The J gene is TRBJ1-2, the V gene TRBV24-1, with 7 nucleotides matching TRBD1. CDR3 size: 12 residues. The junction had 1 base not matched to a gene; V was cut back by 7 bases and J by 3 bases. From germline, CDR1 is KGHDR and CDR2 SFDVKD. The CDR3 nucleotides are TGTGCCACCAGAGACAGGGACTATGGCTACACCTTC. Residues: CATRDRDYGYTF.

The J gene is TRBJ1-1, the V gene TRBV7-9, with 11 bases that match TRBD1. Germline values: CDR1 SEHNR, CDR2 FQNEAQ (reference sequence). The CDR3 has 16 residues. V trimming: 4 bases; J trimming: 0 bases; junction bases outside the gene matches: 4. The CDR3, as DNA: TGTGCCAGCAGCTCGGGACAGGGGGTCATGAACACTGAAGCTTTCTTT. This sequence encodes CASSSGQGVMNTEAFF.

The chain links TRBV11-3 to TRBJ1-1, with D perhaps TRBD1 (5 bases). This CDR3 is built from 14 residues. Germline CDR1 SGHNT, CDR2 YENEEA. V was pared by 1 base and J by 7 bases, with 13 bases between. In nucleotides, the CDR3 is TGTGCCAGCAGCTTAGGACCAGGGCTGCGTGAAGCTTTCTTT. Its translation: CASSLGPGLREAFF.

J is TRBJ1-2 and V is TRBV3-1 (or the pseudogene TRBV3-2); a possible D gene is TRBD1 (5 bases). CDR1 and CDR2 (germline): LGHDT, YNNKEL (reference sequence). V lost 1 base and J 3 bases, leaving 18 bases between the germline ends. The CDR3 totals 17 residues. This CDR3 is CASSQAGRGGVDYGYTF. The CDR3 bases are TGTGCCAGCAGCCAAGCTGGGCGCGGAGGGGTGGACTATGGCTACACCTTC.

The chain is built from TRBV5-4 and TRBJ1-3; 11 nucleotides match TRBD1. The CDR3 totals 17 residues. Germline V gene data show CDR1 as SGHNT and CDR2 as YYREEE (reference sequence). V shed 1 base and J 0 bases; nucleotides not matched to a gene: 3. The CDR3 loop is CASSLWTGGTSGNTIYF. CDR3 nucleotides: TGTGCCAGCAGCTTGTGGACAGGGGGCACCTCTGGAAACACCATATATTTT.

The genes are TRBV19 and TRBJ2-7, with 9 nucleotides matching TRBD1. V lost 5 bases to trimming and J lost 3 bases; unmatched junction nucleotides: 8. The CDR3 consists of 15 residues. Germline lookup yields CDR1 LNHDA and CDR2 SQIVND (reference sequence). CDR3 in amino acids: CASSPGRQGVYEQYF. CDR3 coding DNA: TGTGCCAGTAGTCCAGGGCGACAGGGGGTCTACGAGCAGTACTTC.

The rearrangement links TRBV2 to TRBJ2-7, with 12 nucleotides matching TRBD2. With V trimmed by 7 bases and J by 4 bases, 8 bases remained unmatched. The CDR3 loop spans 15 amino acids. Germline lookup yields CDR1 SNHLY and CDR2 FYNNEI. The CDR3 spells CASKVGLAGLYEQYF. The CDR3, as DNA: TGTGCCAGCAAAGTCGGACTAGCGGGATTATACGAGCAGTACTTC.

The chain couples TRBV6-2 or TRBV6-3 to TRBJ2-7; 13 nucleotides align to TRBD2. Germline V gene lookup returns CDR1 MNHEY and CDR2 SVGEGT. This CDR3 comprises 16 residues. J gave up 5 bases and V 2 bases, and 6 bases lay outside the gene matches. DNA of the CDR3: TGTGCCAGCAGTTACAGCACTAGCGGGAGGGTGCACGAGCAGTACTTC. Its protein product is CASSYSTSGRVHEQYF.

V is TRBV6-5 and J is TRBJ1-2, with TRBD1 identical over 8 bases. V trimming: 8 bases; J trimming: 7 bases; junction bases outside the gene matches: 9. The V gene's germline CDR1 is MNHEY and CDR2 SVGAGI. CDR3 length: 13 residues. The CDR3 DNA follows: TGTGCCAGCGAAAACAGGGGGGGGAGTGGCTACACCTTC. Amino acids: CASENRGGSGYTF.

The chain employs TRBV14 and TRBJ1-1; tentatively, D is TRBD1 (5 bases). The CDR3 has 15 amino acids. Trimming pared 1 base from V and 2 bases from J, leaving 11 bases between. CDR1 SGHDN and CDR2 FVKESK come from the germline V gene. Here the CDR3 reads CASSQVRGGNTEAFF. The CDR3 nucleotides are TGTGCCAGCAGCCAAGTTCGGGGGGGTAACACTGAAGCTTTCTTT.

CDR3 bases: TGTGCCAGCAGCCAAGTACGTGCGTACGAGCAGTACTTC. Translated, it gives CASSQVRAYEQYF. This sequence joins TRBV14 and TRBJ2-7; D uncertain. The CDR3 loop spans 13 amino acids. Germline CDR1 reads SGHDN; CDR2 reads FVKESK. V lost 1 base and J lost 4, with 8 bases in between.

The chain employs TRBV5-1 and TRBJ2-7, with 9 bases aligning to TRBD1. The CDR3 extends over 14 amino acids. V lost 4 bases and J lost 2; bases outside the gene matches: 4. Per germline, CDR1 SGHRS and CDR2 YFSETQ. Here the CDR3 DNA reads TGCGCCAGCAGCGACAACAGGGGGCCCTACGAGCAGTACTTC. This codes for CASSDNRGPYEQYF.

This chain uses TRBV6-2 or TRBV6-3 with TRBJ1-1, with 8 bases lining up with TRBD1. CDR1 is MNHEY and CDR2 is SVGEGT in the germline V gene. V dropped 6 bases and J dropped 0; count of bases not matched to a gene: 6. This CDR3 is built from 15 residues. CDR3 sequence (DNA): TGTGCCAGCAGGCCTCCAGGGGGCCTGAACACTGAAGCTTTCTTT. Encoded protein: CASRPPGGLNTEAFF.

The rearrangement links TRBV30 to TRBJ1-6; no firm D call. Germline V gene data show CDR1 as GTSNPN and CDR2 as SVGIG (reference sequence). The CDR3 is made up of 14 amino acids. With 7 bases removed from V and 10 bases from J, the gap between germline ends came to 20 bases. Here the CDR3 reads CAFGSEGVGSPLHF. The CDR3 nucleotides read TGTGCCTTTGGGAGTGAGGGAGTAGGGTCACCCCTCCACTTT.

This chain connects TRBV7-9 to TRBJ2-4; 9 bases align to TRBD2. Germline trimming cut 6 bases from V and 2 bases from J; bases unmatched to any gene: 5. Germline V gives CDR1 SEHNR, CDR2 FQNEAQ (reference sequence). The CDR3 runs 15 residues. The CDR3, as DNA: TGTGCCAGCAGTCCTACTAGCGGGTCCAAAAACATTCAGTACTTC. Residues: CASSPTSGSKNIQYF.

The rearrangement uses TRBV7-2 and TRBJ2-7, with a weak D call TRBD2 (6 bases). Germline lookup yields CDR1 SGHTA and CDR2 FQGNSA. V lost 3 bases and J lost 0, with 21 bases in between. The CDR3 contains 18 residues. For the CDR3, the DNA is TGTGCCAGCAGCTTTTCCCTCAACACGGGGGTTAGCTCCTACGAGCAGTACTTC. Protein: CASSFSLNTGVSSYEQYF.

The chain uses TRBV10-3 and TRBJ1-3; 7 nucleotides agree with TRBD1. Germline V CDR1 and CDR2: ENHRY, SYGVKD. This CDR3 region has 16 residues. V lost 4 bases, J lost 4 bases, and 10 bases stayed unmatched. CDR3 in DNA: TGTGCCATCAGTGGGAGCCCGGGACAGTCGGGAAACACCATATATTTT. Translated: CAISGSPGQSGNTIYF.

This clone was seen once. In DNA, the CDR3 is TGTGCCAGCTCATCCGGACAGGGGGGAAACACCATATATTTT. Amino acid sequence: CASSSGQGGNTIYF. The V gene is TRBV18, the J gene TRBJ1-3; 9 nucleotides align to TRBD1. Germline V lookup: CDR1 KGHSH, CDR2 LQKENI. The CDR3 spans 14 residues. V trimming: 5 bases; J trimming: 4 bases; junction bases outside the gene matches: 3.